This T cell receptor beta chain was sequenced in a study of OX40 agonist ivuxolimab in advanced cancers. As for the study in general: Dose-escalation patients' cancers were hepatocellular carcinoma, melanoma, renal cell or head and neck cancer.

In germline, CDR1 is SQVTM, CDR2 ANQGSEA. V lost 4 bases to trimming and J lost 4 bases; unmatched junction nucleotides: 3. The CDR3 has 13 residues. Assay: immunoSEQ multiplex PCR; the TCRdb copy retains only in-frame clones and omits some. The sample consists of around 80,000 clones, roughly 90% of them appearing once. For this clone: Other DNA sequences in this specimen translate into the identical CDR3.

Specimen: CD4+ or CD8+ T cells sorted from blood, collected in a trial of the OX40 agonist ivuxolimab. The sequence derives from an adult with an advanced solid tumor such as melanoma, head and neck, liver or kidney cancer. This chain uses TRBV29-1 with TRBJ1-5, with 8 bases identical to TRBD1. CDR3 coding DNA: TGCAGCGTTGGGACAGGGCGGAATCAGCCCCAGCATTTT. Translated: CSVGTGRNQPQHF.